Listed below are T cell receptor beta chains from one sample, sequenced in a study of T cell responses to AZD1222 COVID-19 vaccine. Data came from immunoSEQ multiplex PCR; TCRdb stores just in-frame clones and leaves some out. The sample has nearly 90,000 clones; approximately 91% are singletons. Sample: peripheral blood, taken on day 0 of AZD1222 vaccination. The receptors originated from an adult in good health. Each CDR3 is given with its conserved first and last residue. Fields, in order: J gene, D gene, V gene, CDR3 DNA, CDR3 protein. A D gene is named only where the DNA matches it firmly.

>TRBJ1-1|NA|TRBV7-3
TGTGCCAGCAGCTTGGGGGTGGTGCCCACTGAAGCTTTCTTT
CASSLGVVPTEAFF
>TRBJ1-2|TRBD1|TRBV7-9
TGTGCCAGCAGCCCGGACAGGGCTGGTGGCTACACCTTC
CASSPDRAGGYTF
>TRBJ2-1|NA|TRBV29-1
TGCAGCGTTGGGAGGAGGGAAGGTGAGCAGTTCTTC
CSVGRREGEQFF
>TRBJ2-7|NA|TRBV28
TGTGCCAGCAGTACCCGACATGGGGGTTCTTACGAGCAGTACTTC
CASSTRHGGSYEQYF
>TRBJ2-7|NA|TRBV28
TGTGCCAGCAGTTTACGGCAGGGGTCCTACGAGCAGTACTTC
CASSLRQGSYEQYF
>TRBJ2-1|NA|TRBV11-3
TGTGCCAGCAGCTTAGGAGAGAGGGACAATGAGCAGTTCTTC
CASSLGERDNEQFF
>TRBJ2-1|TRBD2|TRBV7-2
TGTGCCAGCAGCTTAAACAAGCGGGAGAGGAATGAGCAGTTCTTC
CASSLNKRERNEQFF
>TRBJ1-2|NA|TRBV4-3
TGCGCCAGCAGCCAAGATAGTCAGGGCCTCTATGGCTACACCTTC
CASSQDSQGLYGYTF
>TRBJ1-1|NA|TRBV19
TGTGCCAGTAGTATTCAGGGAATGAACACTGAAGCTTTCTTT
CASSIQGMNTEAFF
>TRBJ2-3|TRBD2|TRBV11-2
TGTGCCAGCAGCCTAAGGAACGGGACTAGGGCCACAGATACGCAGTATTTT
CASSLRNGTRATDTQYF
>TRBJ1-4|NA|TRBV19
TGTGCCAGTAAGGGGCACAGAGCAACTAATGAAAAACTGTTTTTT
CASKGHRATNEKLFF
>TRBJ2-1|NA|TRBV13
TGTGCCAGCAGTTCCTCGGTCCGAGACCCAATTTCGGATGAGCAGTTCTTC
CASSSSVRDPISDEQFF
>TRBJ2-4|TRBD1|TRBV2
TGTGCCAGCACCAGACAGGGGGTTGACATTCAGTACTTC
CASTRQGVDIQYF
>TRBJ1-1|NA|TRBV29-1
TGCAGCGTTGACCTGGGGGGTCGTGAAGCTTTCTTT
CSVDLGGREAFF
>TRBJ2-7|TRBD2|TRBV5-1
TGCGCCAGCAGCTTAGCACTAGCGGGAGTTGAGGAGCAGTACTTC
CASSLALAGVEEQYF
>TRBJ1-5|NA|TRBV19
TGTGCCAGTAGTCCCGTTGGGCGCAATCAGCCCCAGCATTTT
CASSPVGRNQPQHF
>TRBJ1-1|TRBD1|TRBV7-3
TGTGCCAGCAGCAACAGGGGACCGACTGAAGCTTTCTTT
CASSNRGPTEAFF
>TRBJ2-1|TRBD1|TRBV2
TGTGCCAGCAGTGGTGGGACAGGGGGAAAGATTGATCATGAGCAGTTCTTC
CASSGGTGGKIDHEQFF
>TRBJ2-1|NA|TRBV27
TGTGCCAGCAGTGCCTCACGGGGGAGTAGTAATGAGCAGTTCTTC
CASSASRGSSNEQFF
>TRBJ1-1|NA|TRBV27
TGTGCCGTTGAAAGTAACACTGAAGCTTTCTTT
CAVESNTEAFF
>TRBJ2-5|NA|TRBV28
TGTGCCAGCAGTTTAACTGGGGGCCAAGAGACCCAGTACTTC
CASSLTGGQETQYF
>TRBJ1-5|NA|TRBV28
TGTGCCAGCAGTGCTCAGGGAAGAGGGGCCAATCAGCCCCAGCATTTT
CASSAQGRGANQPQHF